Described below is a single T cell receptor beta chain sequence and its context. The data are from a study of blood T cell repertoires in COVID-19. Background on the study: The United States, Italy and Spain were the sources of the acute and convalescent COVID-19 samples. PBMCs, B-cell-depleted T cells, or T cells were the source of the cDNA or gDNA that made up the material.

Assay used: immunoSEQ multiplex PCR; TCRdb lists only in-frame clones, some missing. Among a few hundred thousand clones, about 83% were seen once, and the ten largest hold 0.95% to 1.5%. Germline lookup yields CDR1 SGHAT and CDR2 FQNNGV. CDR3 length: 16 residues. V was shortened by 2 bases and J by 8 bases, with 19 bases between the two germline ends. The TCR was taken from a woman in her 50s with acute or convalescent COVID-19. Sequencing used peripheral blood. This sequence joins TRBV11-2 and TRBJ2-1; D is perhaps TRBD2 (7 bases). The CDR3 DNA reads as TGTGCCAGCAGCTTAACCCGCGGGGGCAAGAGAGATGAGCAGTTCTTC. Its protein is CASSLTRGGKRDEQFF.